The subject of this entry is one T cell receptor (beta chain). This sample is part of a study of OX40 agonist ivuxolimab in advanced cancers. The CDR3 totals 11 residues. V was trimmed by 3 bases and J by 4 bases, leaving 4 bases between them. Germline CDR1 and CDR2: LNHDA and SQIVND (reference sequence). Produced via immunoSEQ multiplex PCR; TCRdb's table is partial and in-frame only. Among more than 60,000 clones listed, approximately 87% were seen once. The specimen was CD4+ or CD8+ T cells sorted from blood, collected in a trial of the OX40 agonist ivuxolimab. The sequence derives from an adult with an advanced solid tumor such as melanoma, head and neck, liver or kidney cancer. The genes are TRBV19 and TRBJ2-7; D not resolved. The CDR3, as DNA: TGTGCCAGTAGTATTAGATACGAGCAGTACTTC. Translated: CASSIRYEQYF.